This T cell receptor beta chain emerged from a study of control samples from healthy donors and cancer patients. Here immunoSEQ multiplex PCR was the method, and the copy in TCRdb shows in-frame clones only, minus some. The sample has 100,000 to 150,000 clones, over 75% seen once. Germline lookup yields CDR1 MNHEY and CDR2 SMNVEV (reference sequence). Trimming took 0 bases from V and 0 from J, leaving 6 bases between them. The CDR3 runs 15 residues. The TCR comes from a man in his fifties or sixties in good health. This chain uses TRBV27 with TRBJ2-1; D gene unclear. The sample was blood. The CDR3 sequence: CASSLSGSSYNEQFF. CDR3 nucleotide sequence: TGTGCCAGCAGTTTATCCGGAAGCTCCTACAATGAGCAGTTCTTC.